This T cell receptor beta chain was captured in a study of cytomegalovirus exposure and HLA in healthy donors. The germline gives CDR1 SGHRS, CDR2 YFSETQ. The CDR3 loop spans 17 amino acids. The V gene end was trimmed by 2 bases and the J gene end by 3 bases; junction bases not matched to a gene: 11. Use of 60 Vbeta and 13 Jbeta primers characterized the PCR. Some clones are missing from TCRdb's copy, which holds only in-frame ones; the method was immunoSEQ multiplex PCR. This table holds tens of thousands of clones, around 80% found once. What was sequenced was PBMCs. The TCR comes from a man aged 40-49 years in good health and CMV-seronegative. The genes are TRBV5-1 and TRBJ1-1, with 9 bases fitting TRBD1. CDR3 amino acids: CASSFSTYRDRDTEAFF. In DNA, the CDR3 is TGCGCCAGCAGCTTCAGCACCTACCGGGACAGGGACACTGAAGCTTTCTTT. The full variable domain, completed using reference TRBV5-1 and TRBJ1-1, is KAGVTQTPRYLIKTRGQQVTLSCSPISGHRSVSWYQQTPGQGLQFLFEYFSETQRNKGNFPGRFSGRQFSNSRSEMNVSTLELGDSALYLCASSFSTYRDRDTEAFFGQGTRLTVV.